A single sample gave rise to the 21 T cell receptor beta chains below, sequenced in a study of shared clonotypes between healthy human individuals. Assay used: immunoSEQ multiplex PCR; TCRdb lists only in-frame clones, some missing. Here the sample spans a few hundred thousand clones, about 97% being singletons. Material: naive CD4+ T cells sorted from blood. Subset described: CD45RA+ positively selected. The receptor source for this set is a woman in her 30s in good health.

The J gene is TRBJ1-5, the V gene TRBV28; TRBD1 aligns across 7 bases. With V trimmed by 2 bases and J by 1 base, 8 bases remained unmatched. The CDR3 is made up of 17 amino acids. Germline V gene sequence: CDR1 MDHEN, CDR2 SYDVKM. CDR3 sequence (DNA): TGTGCCAGCAGTTTAGGATGGGACAGTAAGAGCAATCAGCCCCAGCATTTT. Its protein product is CASSLGWDSKSNQPQHF.

J is TRBJ2-7 and V is TRBV27, with TRBD2 matching 9 bases. Germline trimming cut 5 bases from V and 6 bases from J; bases unmatched to any gene: 5. Germline assignment: CDR1 MNHEY and CDR2 SMNVEV (reference sequence). This CDR3 region has 13 residues. CDR3 in DNA: TGTGCCAGCAGTGGACTAGCGAGGGGCGAGCAGTACTTC. As protein: CASSGLARGEQYF.

J is TRBJ2-7 and V is TRBV14, with D perhaps matching TRBD1 or TRBD2 (5 bases each). The V and J ends lost 5 bases and 2 bases respectively, with 16 bases between them. CDR1 is SGHDN and CDR2 is FVKESK in the germline V gene. The CDR3 totals 15 residues. CDR3 region: CASSENGLRAYEQYF. DNA of the CDR3: TGTGCCAGCAGCGAGAACGGACTCAGGGCCTACGAGCAGTACTTC.

This clone came up once. This chain connects TRBV7-3 to TRBJ2-3; D might be TRBD1 (7 bases). The CDR3 covers 17 residues. Per the germline V gene, CDR1 is SGHTA and CDR2 is FQGTGA. V was pared by 2 bases and J by 6 bases, with 21 bases between. CDR3 coding DNA: TGTGCCAGCAGCTTAGAGGAGGGGAAGGGGGCATCCGATACGCAGTATTTT. It translates to CASSLEEGKGASDTQYF.

The chain is built from TRBV6-1 and TRBJ1-5, with 7 bases matching TRBD1. Germline CDR1 reads MNHNS; CDR2 reads SASEGT. V was pared by 6 bases and J by 0 bases, with 2 bases of the junction left unmatched. This CDR3 has 14 amino acids. The CDR3 sequence is CASRAGGSNQPQHF. DNA for the CDR3: TGTGCCAGCAGGGCAGGGGGTAGCAATCAGCCCCAGCATTTT.

This chain uses TRBV28 with TRBJ2-6; possible D gene TRBD2, 5 bases. From germline, CDR1 is MDHEN and CDR2 SYDVKM. This CDR3 comprises 15 residues. The V end was cut by 3 bases, the J end by 0 bases, with 6 bases between. CDR3 region: CASSLGSSGANVLTF. For the CDR3, the DNA is TGTGCCAGCAGTTTGGGGAGCTCTGGGGCCAACGTCCTGACTTTC.

The rearrangement uses TRBV11-3 and TRBJ2-5, with D possibly being TRBD1 or TRBD2 (5 bases each). Trimming left V 3 bases short and J 2 bases short, with 13 bases between. Per germline, CDR1 SGHNT and CDR2 YENEEA. This CDR3 contains 15 residues. CDR3 in amino acids: CASSLGRGVQETQYF. The CDR3 bases are TGTGCCAGCAGCTTGGGCCGAGGGGTACAAGAGACCCAGTACTTC.

The chain is built from TRBV5-4 and TRBJ1-1; 9 nucleotides line up with TRBD1. V dropped 4 bases and J dropped 4; count of bases not matched to a gene: 8. The CDR3 is 15 amino acids. The germline V gene has CDR1 SGHNT and CDR2 YYREEE (reference sequence). This chain's CDR3 is CASSLAQGATTEAFF. The CDR3 DNA follows: TGTGCCAGCAGCCTGGCACAGGGGGCGACCACTGAAGCTTTCTTT.

This sequence joins TRBV19 and TRBJ2-1, with 10 nucleotides matching TRBD1. The CDR3 is made up of 15 amino acids. J was trimmed by 2 bases and V by 5 bases; bases with no gene match: 3. Germline V gene data show CDR1 as LNHDA and CDR2 as SQIVND (reference sequence). The CDR3 loop is CASSPGQGAYNEQFF. DNA for the CDR3: TGTGCCAGTAGTCCAGGACAGGGGGCCTACAATGAGCAGTTCTTC.

The chain combines TRBV15 with TRBJ1-2; 10 bases are shared with TRBD1. Germline loops: CDR1 LNHNV, CDR2 YYDKDF (reference sequence). The CDR3 runs to 17 residues. J gave up 4 bases and V 6 bases, and 14 bases lay outside the gene matches. The CDR3 reads CATSPGPRDRGVYGYTF. The CDR3 DNA reads as TGTGCCACCAGTCCGGGGCCTCGGGACAGGGGAGTCTATGGCTACACCTTC.

The V call is TRBV7-8, the J call TRBJ1-1; D gene ambiguous. Germline assignment: CDR1 SGHVS and CDR2 FQNEAQ. The CDR3 has 13 amino acids. The germline V and J ends were trimmed by 0 bases and 3 bases, with 5 bases remaining between them. The CDR3 reads CASSLAPDTEAFF. The CDR3, as DNA: TGTGCCAGCAGCTTAGCGCCGGACACTGAAGCTTTCTTT.

CDR3 in DNA: TGTGCCAGCCACGGACAGGGGAACACTGAAGCTTTCTTT. Amino acid sequence: CASHGQGNTEAFF. V usage is TRBV27 and J usage is TRBJ1-1, with TRBD1 matching over 8 bases. Germline V gives CDR1 MNHEY, CDR2 SMNVEV (reference sequence). The trim removed 8 bases at V and 1 base at J, leaving 3 bases unmatched. The CDR3 is 13 residues long.

Comments on this clone: This same CDR3 is encoded by further DNA sequences in the sample. V usage is TRBV18 and J usage is TRBJ2-2, with D uncertain. The germline V gene has CDR1 KGHSH and CDR2 LQKENI. CDR3 length: 12 amino acids. V was clipped by 6 bases and J by 0 bases, with 2 bases between them. CDR3 region: CASSPNTGELFF. The CDR3 DNA is TGTGCCAGCTCTCCGAACACCGGGGAGCTGTTTTTT. The variable domain in full, completed from reference TRBV18 and TRBJ2-2, reads NAGVMQNPRHLVRRRGQEARLRCSPMKGHSHVYWYRQLPEEGLKFMVYLQKENIIDESGMPKERFSAEFPKEGPSILRIQQVVRGDSAAYFCASSPNTGELFFGEGSRLTVL.

CDR3 nucleotides: TGTGCCAGTAGTATTGATTCCGGGAGCAGGACGGGAAACACCATATATTTT. Its protein product is CASSIDSGSRTGNTIYF. The V gene is TRBV19, the J gene TRBJ1-3; D is unclear. The CDR3 runs to 17 residues. CDR1 LNHDA and CDR2 SQIVND come from the germline V gene (reference sequence). V gave up 3 bases and J gave up 4 bases, with 19 bases separating them.

V gene TRBV11-2 combines with J gene TRBJ2-1; no reliable D call. Between the trimmed V and J ends, which lost 1 base and 4 bases, there was a span of 5 bases. CDR1 is SGHAT, CDR2 FQNNGV, per germline. CDR3 length equals 13 residues. The chain's CDR3 is CASSLVLYNEQFF. The CDR3 DNA sequence: TGTGCCAGCAGCTTAGTTTTATACAATGAGCAGTTCTTC.

J is TRBJ2-2 and V is TRBV19; D remains ambiguous. Per the germline V gene, CDR1 is LNHDA and CDR2 is SQIVND (reference sequence). There are 14 residues in the CDR3. V was trimmed by 3 bases and J by 3 bases, leaving 8 bases between them. The CDR3 reads CASSIFGDTGELFF. In DNA, the CDR3 is TGTGCCAGTAGTATTTTTGGAGACACCGGGGAGCTGTTTTTT.

The V and J genes are TRBV7-2 and TRBJ2-5; TRBD2 agrees at 10 bases. The V segment lost 3 bases and the J segment 5 bases; nucleotides outside the gene matches: 6. Germline loops: CDR1 SGHTA, CDR2 FQGNSA. There are 15 residues in the CDR3. The CDR3 is CASSFSAGGRETQYF. The CDR3 DNA reads TGTGCCAGCAGCTTTTCAGCGGGAGGGAGGGAGACCCAGTACTTC.

V usage is TRBV28 and J usage is TRBJ2-3, with 12 bases that match TRBD2. The CDR3 covers 16 residues. The germline V gene has CDR1 MDHEN and CDR2 SYDVKM. Trimming removed 5 bases from V and 6 bases from J; junction bases left unmatched: 9. CDR3 loop: CASSTATSGRPDTQYF. The CDR3 DNA follows: TGTGCCAGCAGTACCGCGACTAGCGGGAGACCCGATACGCAGTATTTT. Variable domain in full (rest from reference TRBV28 and TRBJ2-3): DVKVTQSSRYLVKRTGEKVFLECVQDMDHENMFWYRQDPGLGLRLIYFSYDVKMKEKGDIPEGYSVSREKKERFSLILESASTNQTSMYLCASSTATSGRPDTQYFGPGTRLTVL.

The chain combines TRBV10-1 with TRBJ2-7; D might be TRBD2 (6 bases). The CDR3 is made up of 13 amino acids. In germline, CDR1 is WNHNN, CDR2 SYGVQD (reference sequence). Trimming removed 6 bases at V and 6 bases at J, with 15 bases between. The CDR3 spells CASRREIESEQYF. The CDR3, as DNA: TGCGCCAGCAGACGGGAGATTGAAAGCGAGCAGTACTTC.

J is TRBJ2-5 and V is TRBV11-2, with 9 bases that match TRBD2. This CDR3 has 15 residues. The V gene's germline CDR1 is SGHAT and CDR2 FQNNGV. V dropped 6 bases and J dropped 2; count of bases not matched to a gene: 7. CDR3 bases: TGTGCCAGCAGTTTTACTCTAGCGGGGCAAGAGACCCAGTACTTC. Translated, it gives CASSFTLAGQETQYF.

The rearrangement uses TRBV28 and TRBJ2-7; D is tentatively TRBD1 or TRBD2 (5 bases each). The CDR3 length is 16 residues. Germline V gene lookup returns CDR1 MDHEN and CDR2 SYDVKM. Trimming stripped 3 bases from V and 0 bases from J, with 15 bases between. The CDR3 coding sequence is TGTGCCAGCAGTTTTAACGTGGGGGAGCGCTCCTACGAGCAGTACTTC. Protein product: CASSFNVGERSYEQYF.